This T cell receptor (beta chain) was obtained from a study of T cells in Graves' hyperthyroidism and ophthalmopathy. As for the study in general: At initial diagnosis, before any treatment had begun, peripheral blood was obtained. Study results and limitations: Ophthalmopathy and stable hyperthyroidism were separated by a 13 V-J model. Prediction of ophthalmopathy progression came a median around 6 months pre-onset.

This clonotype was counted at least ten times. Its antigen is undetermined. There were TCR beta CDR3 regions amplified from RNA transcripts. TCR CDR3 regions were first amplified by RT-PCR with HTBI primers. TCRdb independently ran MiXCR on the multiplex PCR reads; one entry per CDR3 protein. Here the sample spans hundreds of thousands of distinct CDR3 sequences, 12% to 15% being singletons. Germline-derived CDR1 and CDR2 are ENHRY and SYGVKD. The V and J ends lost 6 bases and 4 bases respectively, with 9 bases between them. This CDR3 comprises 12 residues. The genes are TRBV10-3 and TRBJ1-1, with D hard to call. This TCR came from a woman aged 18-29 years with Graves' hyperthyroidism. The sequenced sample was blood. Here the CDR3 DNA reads TGTGCCATCAGCTCCGCCGGCACTGAAGCTTTCTTT. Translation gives CAISSAGTEAFF.